This entry is about one T cell receptor beta chain. Its target is unknown. Recent acute infections and vaccinations were absent in the healthy HIV-negative adult donors. The record originates from a study of shared clonotypes between healthy human individuals. Whole-study results and caveats: Represented diversity (both genetic and exposure-history) was limited by the small number of donors. Sharing across a handful of donors was seen in about 5% of naive CD4 clonotypes.

The CDR3 spans 17 residues. Trimming pared 1 base from V and 0 bases from J, leaving 13 bases between. Germline values: CDR1 SGHTA, CDR2 FQGNSA. This table comes from immunoSEQ multiplex PCR, and its TCRdb copy is limited to in-frame clones, with some not included. The data hold around 2.5 million clones, with roughly 93% observed a single time. The chain employs TRBV7-2 and TRBJ2-1, with a tentative D call TRBD2 (6 bases). Sequenced sample: naive CD4+ T cells from PBMCs. Specified subset: CD45RA+ positively selected. This receptor was taken from a young man in good health. Some clones in this sample may be carry-over from other donors' samples. CDR3 region: CASSLGRRGFSYNEQFF. Here the CDR3 DNA reads TGTGCCAGCAGCTTAGGGCGGAGGGGATTCTCCTACAATGAGCAGTTCTTC. The whole variable domain, remainder taken from reference TRBV7-2 and TRBJ2-1, is GAGVSQSPSNKVTEKGKDVELRCDPISGHTALYWYRQSLGQGLEFLIYFQGNSAPDKSGLPSDRFSAERTGGSVSTLTIQRTQQEDSAVYLCASSLGRRGFSYNEQFFGPGTRLTVL.